The 23 T cell receptor beta chains reported below all come from one sample, sequenced in a study of OX40 agonist ivuxolimab in advanced cancers. The protocol was immunoSEQ multiplex PCR, while the TCRdb copy is restricted to in-frame clones and leaves out a portion. This repertoire shows approximately 69,000 clones, roughly 80% found once; its top ten account for approximately 8%. Sample: CD4+ or CD8+ T cells sorted from blood, taken in a trial of the OX40 agonist ivuxolimab. The receptor set was obtained from an adult with an advanced solid tumor such as melanoma, head and neck, liver or kidney cancer.

Worth noting for this clone: It is unclear where the CDR3 begins or ends on the DNA, so no DNA is shown, and the CDR3 is as TCRdb lists it. The J gene is TRBJ2-1, the V gene TRBV21-1; the table's D call TRBD1 went unverified against the DNA. TRBV21-1 counts as a pseudogene. The CDR3 spans 18 amino acids, including both terminal residues. The CDR3 is CASSKVGRGNDIVNEQFF.

V and J are TRBV6-5 and TRBJ2-5; D perhaps matches TRBD2 (5 bases). The closer fit of TRBJ2-7 to the DNA end suggests the J call may be wrong. This CDR3 has 14 residues. Germline CDR1 is MNHEY and CDR2 is SVGAGI. CDR3 sequence (DNA): TGTGCCAGCAGTTACTCGAACCGGGGTTACGAGCAGTACTTC. Its protein product is CASSYSNRGYEQYF.

The chain combines TRBV7-8 with TRBJ2-1; D is uncertain. Per the germline V gene, CDR1 is SGHVS and CDR2 is FQNEAQ. The CDR3 contains 13 residues. V dropped 1 base and J dropped 8 bases, with 9 bases sitting between them. CDR3 sequence (DNA): TGTGCCAGCAGCTTAGACTTGTCAGATGAGCAGTTCTTC. This codes for CASSLDLSDEQFF.

The chain couples TRBV7-2 to TRBJ2-1; D might be TRBD2 (7 bases). Germline CDR1 is SGHTA and CDR2 is FQGNSA. The CDR3 totals 14 residues. V was clipped by 4 bases and J by 4 bases, with 11 bases between them. The CDR3 region is CASSSRGGYNEQFF. The CDR3 nucleotides are TGTGCCAGCAGCTCAAGGGGGGGATACAATGAGCAGTTCTTC.

V gene TRBV2 combines with J gene TRBJ2-7; TRBD2 is a possible D gene (5 bases). V lost 7 bases to trimming and J lost 3 bases, with 10 bases between them. CDR3 size: 12 residues. Germline V gene data show CDR1 as SNHLY and CDR2 as FYNNEI. CDR3 nucleotide sequence: TGTGCCAGCAACGGTCGGGACTACGAGCAGTACTTC. Translated, it gives CASNGRDYEQYF.

The J gene is TRBJ2-3, the V gene TRBV28, with D tentatively TRBD2 (6 bases). Trimming took off 5 bases at V and 5 bases at J, with 14 bases between the two ends. The CDR3 is 14 amino acids. Germline assignment: CDR1 MDHEN and CDR2 SYDVKM. The CDR3 coding sequence is TGTGCCAGCAGTCCTATCCGGCGGGGAGATACGCAGTATTTT. This encodes CASSPIRRGDTQYF.

The rearrangement links TRBV6-1 to TRBJ2-2; D is perhaps TRBD2 (6 bases). With 2 bases removed from V and 5 bases from J, the gap between germline ends came to 18 bases. Germline V gives CDR1 MNHNS, CDR2 SASEGT. The CDR3 is made up of 17 amino acids. The CDR3 loop reads CASSEPAGGENTGELFF. The DNA for the CDR3 is TGTGCCAGCAGTGAACCGGCTGGCGGGGAGAATACCGGGGAGCTGTTTTTT.

This clone was seen a few times. V gene TRBV28 combines with J gene TRBJ1-6; D call uncertain. Germline V gene sequence: CDR1 MDHEN, CDR2 SYDVKM. The CDR3 sequence is 13 residues long. V lost 3 bases and J 10 bases, leaving 10 bases between the germline ends. CDR3 bases: TGTGCCAGCAGTTTCCGGGTGGGCTCACCCCTCCACTTT. Translated, it gives CASSFRVGSPLHF.

The J gene is TRBJ2-1, the V gene TRBV18; a weak D match, TRBD2 (5 bases). Germline V gene data show CDR1 as KGHSH and CDR2 as LQKENI. This CDR3 is 18 amino acids long. V shed 3 bases and J shed 0 bases, with 18 bases lying between them. CDR3 DNA: TGTGCCAGCTCACCCGATATATTAGCGTATAGCTCCTACAATGAGCAGTTCTTC. Translating gives CASSPDILAYSSYNEQFF.

The chain recombines TRBV4-2 with TRBJ2-1; the match to TRBD2 covers 14 bases. The junction had 0 bases not matched to a gene; V was cut back by 1 base and J by 7 bases. The germline CDR1 and CDR2 sequences are LGHNA and YNFKEQ. The CDR3 sequence is 15 residues long. The CDR3 sequence is CASSQGTSGRNEQFF. Here the CDR3 DNA reads TGTGCCAGCAGCCAAGGGACTAGCGGGAGGAATGAGCAGTTCTTC.

CDR3 region: CASSIVLAGGSGGGYTF. In DNA form, the CDR3 reads TGTGCCAGTAGTATCGTTTTGGCAGGGGGCTCCGGAGGGGGCTACACCTTC. The V and J genes are TRBV19 and TRBJ1-2; 8 bases are a match to TRBD1. The CDR3 has 17 amino acids. V shed 3 bases and J 8 bases; nucleotides not matched to a gene: 17. CDR1 and CDR2 from the germline V gene are LNHDA and SQIVND (reference sequence).

The chain couples TRBV19 to TRBJ1-5; 7 bases fit TRBD1. Germline lookup yields CDR1 LNHDA and CDR2 SQIVND (reference sequence). The CDR3 has 15 residues. V lost 3 bases and J lost 0; bases outside the gene matches: 2. The DNA for the CDR3 is TGTGCCAGTAGTATCGACAGGGTTAGCAATCAGCCCCAGCATTTT. It is translated as CASSIDRVSNQPQHF. Supplemented by reference TRBV19 and TRBJ1-5, the full variable domain reads DGGITQSPKYLFRKEGQNVTLSCEQNLNHDAMYWYRQDPGQGLRLIYYSQIVNDFQKGDIAEGYSVSREKKESFPLTVTSAQKNPTAFYLCASSIDRVSNQPQHFGDGTRLSIL.

A few counts support this clone. This chain joins TRBV9 and TRBJ1-4; 9 bases agree with TRBD1. V trimming: 3 bases; J trimming: 8 bases; junction bases outside the gene matches: 8. Germline V gives CDR1 SGDLS, CDR2 YYNGEE. The CDR3 runs 15 residues. CDR3 coding DNA: TGTGCCAGCAGCGCGGGACAGGGAGGTTGGGAAAAACTGTTTTTT. Amino acid sequence: CASSAGQGGWEKLFF.

This chain joins TRBV5-1 and TRBJ1-1; 8 positions match TRBD1. The trim removed 4 bases at V and 1 base at J, leaving 6 bases unmatched. This CDR3 is built from 15 residues. Germline values: CDR1 SGHRS, CDR2 YFSETQ. CDR3 bases: TGCGCCAGCAGCCCGACAGGGGCTCCGAACACTGAAGCTTTCTTT. Its translation: CASSPTGAPNTEAFF. The full variable domain, in which reference TRBV5-1 and TRBJ1-1 provide the parts outside the CDR3, is KAGVTQTPRYLIKTRGQQVTLSCSPISGHRSVSWYQQTPGQGLQFLFEYFSETQRNKGNFPGRFSGRQFSNSRSEMNVSTLELGDSALYLCASSPTGAPNTEAFFGQGTRLTVV.

The V and J genes are TRBV19 and TRBJ1-4; D unresolved. The CDR3 consists of 16 residues. Between the trimmed V and J ends, which lost 5 bases and 7 bases, there was a span of 20 bases. Germline V gene data show CDR1 as LNHDA and CDR2 as SQIVND (reference sequence). For the CDR3, the DNA is TGTGCCAGTAGTCCACCCCCCCGACATGGCAGTGAAAAACTGTTTTTT. It translates to CASSPPPRHGSEKLFF.

The CDR3 bases are TGTGCCTGGAGTCAACAGGGGAATCAGCCCCAGCATTTT. Translation gives CAWSQQGNQPQHF. The chain has TRBV30 and TRBJ1-5; 7 bases fit TRBD1. J gave up 4 bases and V 2 bases, and 2 bases lay outside the gene matches. The CDR3 extends over 13 amino acids. Germline V CDR1 and CDR2: GTSNPN, SVGIG (reference sequence). The full variable domain, in which reference TRBV30 and TRBJ1-5 provide the parts outside the CDR3, is SQTIHQWPATLVQPVGSPLSLECTVEGTSNPNLYWYRQAAGRGLQLLFYSVGIGQISSEVPQNLSASRPQDRQFILSSKKLLLSDSGFYLCAWSQQGNQPQHFGDGTRLSIL.

The chain combines TRBV27 with TRBJ1-1; D is perhaps TRBD1 (5 bases). Between the trimmed V and J ends, which lost 1 base and 11 bases, there was a span of 14 bases. The CDR3 covers 13 residues. Per the germline V gene, CDR1 is MNHEY and CDR2 is SMNVEV (reference sequence). CDR3 DNA sequence: TGTGCCAGCAGTTTATTTTCTGGGGGGATGGCTTTCTTT. The encoded protein is CASSLFSGGMAFF.

As to this clone: Compared with germline, one end of the junction differs, possibly owing to a read error. The rearrangement joins TRBV7-7 to TRBJ2-3; no firm D call. CDR3 size: 14 residues. Germline V lookup: CDR1 SSHAT, CDR2 FNYEAQ (reference sequence). The CDR3 nucleotides are TGTGCTAGCAGCCTGCGACCTGGGGCAGATACGCAGTATTTT. This sequence encodes CASSLRPGADTQYF.

The chain employs TRBV9 and TRBJ2-7; 8 bases match TRBD1. The trim removed 4 bases at V and 0 bases at J, leaving 6 bases unmatched. The CDR3 is 15 residues long. Germline V gives CDR1 SGDLS, CDR2 YYNGEE. CDR3 nucleotides: TGTGCCAGCAGCAAAGGGACAGGTCTCTCCTACGAGCAGTACTTC. Protein: CASSKGTGLSYEQYF.

The count of this clone is one. The chain links TRBV9 to TRBJ2-3, with TRBD2 identical over 8 bases. Trimming at V came to 4 bases and at J to 0 bases, leaving 10 bases not matched to a gene. Germline CDR1 reads SGDLS; CDR2 reads YYNGEE. CDR3 length: 17 residues. Here the CDR3 DNA reads TGTGCCAGCAGCCCAGTCTGGGGCGGGGGGAGCACAGATACGCAGTATTTT. Amino acid sequence: CASSPVWGGGSTDTQYF.

The CDR3 reads CASSWGQGNYEQYF. CDR3 nucleotides: TGTGCCAGCAGCTGGGGACAGGGGAACTACGAGCAGTACTTC. J is TRBJ2-7 and V is TRBV5-4; 10 bases fit TRBD1. The germline gives CDR1 SGHNT, CDR2 YYREEE (reference sequence). J was trimmed by 3 bases and V by 3 bases; bases with no gene match: 3. CDR3 size: 14 residues.

This chain links TRBV2 with TRBJ2-5, with TRBD2 as a possible D gene (6 bases). The CDR3 is made up of 15 amino acids. From germline, CDR1 is SNHLY and CDR2 FYNNEI. The V end was cut by 6 bases, the J end by 2 bases, with 16 bases between. The CDR3 loop reads CASRAERAYQETQYF. The CDR3 DNA is TGTGCCAGCAGGGCGGAGCGGGCGTATCAAGAGACCCAGTACTTC.

The genes are TRBV28 and TRBJ1-2; D gene unclear. The V gene lost 3 bases and the J gene lost 2 bases, with 13 bases spanning the gap. This CDR3 has 15 residues. CDR1 and CDR2 from the germline V gene are MDHEN and SYDVKM. The CDR3 loop reads CASSFRRRWNYGYTF. The CDR3 bases are TGTGCCAGCAGTTTTCGGAGGAGATGGAACTATGGCTACACCTTC.